The clone carrying this T cell receptor beta chain was found a few times. Its antigen is unidentified. This sample is part of a study of T cell responses to AZD1222 COVID-19 vaccine. Findings of the study overall: Clonal diversity was possibly underestimated, and the donors were mostly white British, with more females. Repertoire sampling was restricted to post-peak T cell response timepoints. Spike-specific TCR breadth and depth went up after people got two AZD1222 doses.

Germline V gene lookup returns CDR1 LNHDA and CDR2 SQIVND (reference sequence). The CDR3 consists of 16 residues. Trimming took 6 bases from V and 2 from J, leaving 20 bases between them. The protocol was immunoSEQ multiplex PCR, while the TCRdb copy is restricted to in-frame clones and leaves out a portion. The table shows roughly 70,000 clones, with 79% occurring only once. This clonotype originated in an adult in good health. This specimen consisted of peripheral blood, obtained on day 0 of MenACWY control vaccination. This chain connects TRBV19 to TRBJ2-7; D unclear. CDR3 sequence: CASSPTKVLFPYEQYF. The CDR3 region has the DNA TGTGCCAGTAGCCCCACCAAGGTCCTGTTCCCCTACGAGCAGTACTTC. Supplemented by reference TRBV19 and TRBJ2-7, the full variable domain reads DGGITQSPKYLFRKEGQNVTLSCEQNLNHDAMYWYRQDPGQGLRLIYYSQIVNDFQKGDIAEGYSVSREKKESFPLTVTSAQKNPTAFYLCASSPTKVLFPYEQYFGPGTRLTVT.